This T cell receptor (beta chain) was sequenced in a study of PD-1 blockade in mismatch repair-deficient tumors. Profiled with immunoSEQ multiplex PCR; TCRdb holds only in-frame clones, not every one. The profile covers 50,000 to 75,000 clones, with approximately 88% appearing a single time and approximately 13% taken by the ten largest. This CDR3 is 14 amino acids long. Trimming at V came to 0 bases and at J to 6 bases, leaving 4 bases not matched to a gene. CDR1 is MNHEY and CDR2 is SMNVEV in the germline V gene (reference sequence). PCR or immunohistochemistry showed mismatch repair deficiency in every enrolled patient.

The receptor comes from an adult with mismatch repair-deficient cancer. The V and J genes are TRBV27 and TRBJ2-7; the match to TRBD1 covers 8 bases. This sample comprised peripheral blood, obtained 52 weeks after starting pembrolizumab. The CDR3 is CASSLSQGAGEQYF. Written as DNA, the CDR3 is TGTGCCAGCAGTTTATCGCAGGGGGCCGGCGAGCAGTACTTC.